The 20 T cell receptor beta chains below were found in one sample sequenced in a study of OX40 agonist ivuxolimab in advanced cancers. Generated by immunoSEQ multiplex PCR, the TCRdb table keeps only in-frame clones and is missing some. This table has around 34,000 clones, 80% to 90% appearing once. Here the sequenced sample was CD4+ or CD8+ T cells sorted from blood, taken in a trial of the OX40 agonist ivuxolimab. These receptors were collected from an adult with an advanced solid tumor such as melanoma, head and neck, liver or kidney cancer.

The rearrangement uses TRBV9 and TRBJ1-6; D gene ambiguous. V was pared by 0 bases and J by 5 bases, with 9 bases between. The CDR3 has 15 residues. Germline-derived CDR1 and CDR2 are SGDLS and YYNGEE. CDR3 nucleotide sequence: TGTGCCAGCAGCGTAGAGGCATTAGATAATTCACCCCTCCACTTT. It codes for CASSVEALDNSPLHF.

The V and J genes are TRBV2 and TRBJ2-7; D is perhaps TRBD2 (6 bases). V shed 0 bases and J shed 5 bases, with 17 bases lying between them. The CDR3 has 16 residues. Germline V gives CDR1 SNHLY, CDR2 FYNNEI. The CDR3 loop reads CASSEAGLTGTNEQYF. The CDR3 nucleotides are TGTGCCAGCAGTGAAGCGGGACTTACCGGGACCAACGAGCAGTACTTC.

The CDR3 reads CASSNLTRPRSYEQYF. The DNA for the CDR3 is TGTGCCAGCAGTAATCTCACACGGCCCCGTTCCTACGAGCAGTACTTC. The chain recombines TRBV28 with TRBJ2-7; D is unclear. Trimming cost V 5 bases and J 1 base, with 18 bases left between them. Per the germline V gene, CDR1 is MDHEN and CDR2 is SYDVKM. This CDR3 comprises 16 residues.

The chain combines TRBV27 with TRBJ1-6, with 7 bases identical to TRBD1. V was pared by 4 bases and J by 6 bases, with 9 bases of the junction left unmatched. The CDR3 has 16 amino acids. Germline V gene sequence: CDR1 MNHEY, CDR2 SMNVEV (reference sequence). The chain's CDR3 is CASSSRLQGFNSPLHF. The CDR3 DNA is TGTGCCAGCAGTTCCCGATTACAGGGGTTTAATTCACCCCTCCACTTT.

The chain carries TRBV6-5 and TRBJ2-3; 9 bases are a match to TRBD2. Trimming cost V 4 bases and J 1 base; bases outside gene matches: 3. The germline CDR1 and CDR2 sequences are MNHEY and SVGAGI. The CDR3 has 15 amino acids. The CDR3 is CASSSIAGGTDTQYF. The CDR3 DNA reads TGTGCCAGCAGTTCGATAGCGGGAGGCACAGATACGCAGTATTTT.

The chain is built from TRBV7-6 and TRBJ2-2; either TRBD1 or TRBD2 may supply D (5 bases each). CDR1 and CDR2 (germline): SGHVS, FNYEAQ. The CDR3 has 15 amino acids. V lost 3 bases and J lost 4, with 12 bases in between. The CDR3, as DNA: TGTGCCAGCAGCTTTAGGGGAGTGGGCACCGGGGAGCTGTTTTTT. Translating it yields CASSFRGVGTGELFF.

The gene calls are TRBV7-9 and TRBJ1-5; 8 nucleotides align to TRBD1. The V segment lost 6 bases and the J segment 2 bases; nucleotides outside the gene matches: 6. The germline CDR1 and CDR2 sequences are SEHNR and FQNEAQ (reference sequence). CDR3 size: 15 residues. The CDR3 region is CASSEPGQGNQPQHF. Here the CDR3 DNA reads TGTGCCAGCAGTGAACCGGGACAGGGCAATCAGCCCCAGCATTTT. Variable domain in full (rest from reference TRBV7-9 and TRBJ1-5): DTGVSQNPRHKITKRGQNVTFRCDPISEHNRLYWYRQTLGQGPEFLTYFQNEAQLEKSRLLSDRFSAERPKGSFSTLEIQRTEQGDSAMYLCASSEPGQGNQPQHFGDGTRLSIL.

V usage is TRBV27 and J usage is TRBJ2-1, with TRBD2 matching over 12 bases. Germline V gene data show CDR1 as MNHEY and CDR2 as SMNVEV (reference sequence). J gave up 6 bases and V 5 bases, and 8 bases lay outside the gene matches. The CDR3 has 16 amino acids. CDR3 residues: CASSPSLAGGGNEQFF. Here the CDR3 DNA reads TGTGCCAGCAGTCCCTCACTAGCGGGGGGAGGCAATGAGCAGTTCTTC.

This chain joins TRBV5-1 and TRBJ1-4; unclear D gene. Germline CDR1 SGHRS, CDR2 YFSETQ. Trimming left V 0 bases short and J 0 bases short, with 12 bases between. The CDR3 has 17 residues. The CDR3: CASSLGGEVTTNEKLFF. CDR3 nucleotides: TGCGCCAGCAGCTTGGGGGGTGAGGTTACAACTAATGAAAAACTGTTTTTT.

This clone was seen once. The gene calls are TRBV15 and TRBJ1-1, with 8 bases matching TRBD1. Trimming cost V 1 base and J 7 bases; bases outside gene matches: 8. The germline V gene has CDR1 LNHNV and CDR2 YYDKDF (reference sequence). The CDR3 is made up of 15 amino acids. The CDR3 spells CATSRGTGLRGEAFF. CDR3 sequence (DNA): TGTGCCACCAGCAGAGGGACAGGGCTTAGGGGTGAAGCTTTCTTT.

The V call is TRBV6-6, the J call TRBJ1-2, with a weak D call TRBD1 (5 bases). V was clipped by 1 base and J by 8 bases, with 17 bases between them. Looked up from germline, CDR1 is MNHNY and CDR2 is SVGAGI (reference sequence). This CDR3 spans 15 amino acids. CDR3 sequence: CASSYFGGGLEGYTF. The CDR3 DNA is TGTGCCAGCAGTTACTTCGGGGGAGGCTTGGAAGGCTACACCTTC.

The rearrangement links TRBV5-6 to TRBJ1-5; D is uncertain. This CDR3 is built from 10 residues. The germline V and J ends were trimmed by 7 bases and 9 bases, with 8 bases remaining between them. Germline V gene sequence: CDR1 SGHDT, CDR2 YYEEEE. The chain's CDR3 is CASWSLPQHF. Written as DNA, the CDR3 is TGTGCCAGCTGGTCGTTGCCCCAGCATTTT. Full variable domain (rest looked up from reference TRBV5-6 and TRBJ1-5): DAGVTQSPTHLIKTRGQQVTLRCSPKSGHDTVSWYQQALGQGPQFIFQYYEEEERQRGNFPDRFSGHQFPNYSSELNVNALLLGDSALYLCASWSLPQHFGDGTRLSIL.

This chain links TRBV4-1 with TRBJ2-2, with TRBD1 matching over 10 bases. This CDR3 is built from 16 residues. Germline trimming cut 4 bases from V and 6 bases from J; bases unmatched to any gene: 8. The germline V gene encodes CDR1 MGHRA and CDR2 YSYEKL. The CDR3 is CASSPYSGTGAGELFF. CDR3 bases: TGCGCCAGCAGCCCCTACTCCGGGACAGGGGCCGGGGAGCTGTTTTTT.

This chain joins TRBV27 and TRBJ2-1; the D call may be TRBD1 or TRBD2 (5 bases each). Germline CDR1 MNHEY, CDR2 SMNVEV (reference sequence). The CDR3 is 16 amino acids. Trimming removed 5 bases from V and 8 bases from J, with 22 bases in between. The CDR3 reads CASSRNPFLGADEQFF. CDR3 sequence (DNA): TGTGCCAGCAGTCGAAACCCGTTCCTCGGGGCCGATGAGCAGTTCTTC.

The chain recombines TRBV30 with TRBJ1-4; 10 bases align to TRBD1. The germline V gene encodes CDR1 GTSNPN and CDR2 SVGIG (reference sequence). The CDR3 runs 15 residues. V was clipped by 2 bases and J by 8 bases; unmatched bases: 8. The CDR3 DNA is TGTGCCTGGAGTTTAGGGACAGGGGAGCCCGAAAAACTGTTTTTT. Protein: CAWSLGTGEPEKLFF.

The chain is built from TRBV5-1 and TRBJ2-7; perhaps D is TRBD1 or TRBD2 (6 bases each). The CDR3 length is 16 residues. Germline V gives CDR1 SGHRS, CDR2 YFSETQ. Trimming shortened V by 4 bases and J by 3 bases, and 20 bases separated the two germline ends. The CDR3 reads CASSLGGYLTNYEQYF. The CDR3 bases are TGCGCCAGCAGCCTCGGGGGCTACCTAACGAACTACGAGCAGTACTTC.

This rearrangement joins TRBV19 to TRBJ1-5, with 8 bases matching TRBD1. The CDR3 loop spans 15 amino acids. V shed 5 bases, J shed 1 base, and the junction held 4 bases outside the gene matches. CDR1 and CDR2 from the germline V gene are LNHDA and SQIVND (reference sequence). The CDR3 DNA reads TGTGCCAGTAGTGAAGGGACAGGCAGCAATCAGCCCCAGCATTTT. Protein: CASSEGTGSNQPQHF.

This chain uses TRBV27 with TRBJ1-5; D gene ambiguous. Trimming stripped 3 bases from V and 6 bases from J, with 12 bases between. CDR1 is MNHEY and CDR2 is SMNVEV in the germline V gene (reference sequence). This CDR3 has 14 residues. CDR3 protein: CASSLTPFTQPQHF. DNA of the CDR3: TGTGCCAGCAGTTTGACACCCTTCACTCAGCCCCAGCATTTT.

The chain combines TRBV5-1 with TRBJ2-7; D is uncertain. CDR3 length: 14 amino acids. The ends were cut back, 0 bases at V and 0 bases at J, with 7 bases in the middle. Germline V lookup: CDR1 SGHRS, CDR2 YFSETQ. The CDR3 here is CASSLAGFSYEQYF. In nucleotides, the CDR3 is TGCGCCAGCAGCTTGGCCGGATTCTCCTACGAGCAGTACTTC.

The chain combines TRBV7-2 with TRBJ2-7; the D call may be TRBD1 or TRBD2 (5 bases each). Trimming stripped 5 bases from V and 0 bases from J, with 14 bases between. CDR1 and CDR2 from the germline V gene are SGHTA and FQGNSA. CDR3 length: 15 amino acids. The CDR3 DNA reads TGTGCCAGCAGCCTTGGGACCCCAGCCTCCTACGAGCAGTACTTC. Encoded protein: CASSLGTPASYEQYF.